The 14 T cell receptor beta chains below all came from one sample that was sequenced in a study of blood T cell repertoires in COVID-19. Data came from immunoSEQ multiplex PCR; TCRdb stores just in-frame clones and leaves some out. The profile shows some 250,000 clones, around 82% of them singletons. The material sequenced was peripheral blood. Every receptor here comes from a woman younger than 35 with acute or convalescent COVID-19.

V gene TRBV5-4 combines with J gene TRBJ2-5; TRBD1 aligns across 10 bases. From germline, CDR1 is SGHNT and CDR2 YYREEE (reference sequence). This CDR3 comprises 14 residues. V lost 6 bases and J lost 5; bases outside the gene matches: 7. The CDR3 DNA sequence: TGTGCCAGCACCATCGACAGGGGGCATGAGACCCAGTACTTC. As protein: CASTIDRGHETQYF.

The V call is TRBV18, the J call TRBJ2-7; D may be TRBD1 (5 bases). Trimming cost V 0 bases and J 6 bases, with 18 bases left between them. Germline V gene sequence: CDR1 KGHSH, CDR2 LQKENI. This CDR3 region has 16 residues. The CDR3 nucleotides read TGTGCCAGCTCACCACCTCAGGGTATTAGTGCCCGCGAGCAGTACTTC. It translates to CASSPPQGISAREQYF.

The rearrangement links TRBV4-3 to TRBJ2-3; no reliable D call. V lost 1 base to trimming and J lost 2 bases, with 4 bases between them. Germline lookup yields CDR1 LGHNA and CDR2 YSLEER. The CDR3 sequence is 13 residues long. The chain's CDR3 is CASSQAITDTQYF. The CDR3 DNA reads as TGCGCCAGCAGCCAAGCCATCACAGATACGCAGTATTTT.

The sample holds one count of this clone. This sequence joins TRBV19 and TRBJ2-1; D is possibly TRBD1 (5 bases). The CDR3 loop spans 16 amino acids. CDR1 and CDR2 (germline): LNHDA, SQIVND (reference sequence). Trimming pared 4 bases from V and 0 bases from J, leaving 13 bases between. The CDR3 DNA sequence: TGTGCCAGTAGTACGCCGACAGAGAGCTCCTACAATGAGCAGTTCTTC. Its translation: CASSTPTESSYNEQFF. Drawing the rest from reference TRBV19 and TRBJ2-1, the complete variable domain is DGGITQSPKYLFRKEGQNVTLSCEQNLNHDAMYWYRQDPGQGLRLIYYSQIVNDFQKGDIAEGYSVSREKKESFPLTVTSAQKNPTAFYLCASSTPTESSYNEQFFGPGTRLTVL.

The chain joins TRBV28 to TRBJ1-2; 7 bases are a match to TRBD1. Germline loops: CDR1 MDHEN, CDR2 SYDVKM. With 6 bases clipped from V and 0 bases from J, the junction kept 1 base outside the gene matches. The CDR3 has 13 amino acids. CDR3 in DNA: TGTGCCAGCAGACAGGGGTCTAACTATGGCTACACCTTC. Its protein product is CASRQGSNYGYTF.

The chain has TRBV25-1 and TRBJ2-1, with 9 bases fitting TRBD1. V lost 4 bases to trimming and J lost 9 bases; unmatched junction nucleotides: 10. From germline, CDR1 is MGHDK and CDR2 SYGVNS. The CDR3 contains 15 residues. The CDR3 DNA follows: TGTGCCAGCAGTGGAACAGGGGGCGCTGAGGGTGAGCAGTTCTTC. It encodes CASSGTGGAEGEQFF.

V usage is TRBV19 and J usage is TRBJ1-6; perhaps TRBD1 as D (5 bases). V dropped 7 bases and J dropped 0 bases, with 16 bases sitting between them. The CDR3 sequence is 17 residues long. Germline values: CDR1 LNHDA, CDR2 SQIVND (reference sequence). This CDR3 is CASTVGWTNSYNSPLHF. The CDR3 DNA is TGTGCCAGTACCGTCGGGTGGACAAACTCCTATAATTCACCCCTCCACTTT.

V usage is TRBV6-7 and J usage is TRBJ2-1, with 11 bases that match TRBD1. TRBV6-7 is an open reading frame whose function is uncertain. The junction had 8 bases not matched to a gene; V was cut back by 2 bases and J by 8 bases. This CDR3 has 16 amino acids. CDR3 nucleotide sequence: TGTGCCAGCAGTTACAGGACAGGGGGCGACGAGCATGAGCAGTTCTTC. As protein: CASSYRTGGDEHEQFF.

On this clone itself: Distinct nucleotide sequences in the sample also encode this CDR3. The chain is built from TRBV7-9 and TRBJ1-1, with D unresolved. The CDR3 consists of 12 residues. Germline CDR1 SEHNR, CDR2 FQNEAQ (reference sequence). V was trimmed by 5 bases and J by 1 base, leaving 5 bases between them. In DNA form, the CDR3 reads TGTGCCAGCAGCACAGAGAACACTGAAGCTTTCTTT. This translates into CASSTENTEAFF.

The CDR3 loop is CASSYREGGFRGEQFF. The CDR3 coding sequence is TGCGCCAGCAGCTATCGGGAAGGGGGATTTAGGGGTGAGCAGTTCTTC. The chain couples TRBV5-1 to TRBJ2-1; D is perhaps TRBD1 (6 bases). CDR3 size: 16 residues. Germline V gives CDR1 SGHRS, CDR2 YFSETQ. The V end lost 3 bases, the J end lost 9 bases, and 22 bases lay between the germline ends.

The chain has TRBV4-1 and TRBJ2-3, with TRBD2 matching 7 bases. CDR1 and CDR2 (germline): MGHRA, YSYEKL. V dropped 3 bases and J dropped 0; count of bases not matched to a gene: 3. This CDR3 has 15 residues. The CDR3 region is CASSHGTTSTDTQYF. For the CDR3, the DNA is TGCGCCAGCAGCCATGGGACTACTAGCACAGATACGCAGTATTTT.

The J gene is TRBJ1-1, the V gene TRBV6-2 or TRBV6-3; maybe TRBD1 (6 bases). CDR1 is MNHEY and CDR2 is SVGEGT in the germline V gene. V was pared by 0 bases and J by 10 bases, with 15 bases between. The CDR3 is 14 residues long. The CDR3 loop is CASSYSGAANSAFF. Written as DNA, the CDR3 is TGTGCCAGCAGTTACTCGGGGGCAGCAAACTCAGCTTTCTTT.

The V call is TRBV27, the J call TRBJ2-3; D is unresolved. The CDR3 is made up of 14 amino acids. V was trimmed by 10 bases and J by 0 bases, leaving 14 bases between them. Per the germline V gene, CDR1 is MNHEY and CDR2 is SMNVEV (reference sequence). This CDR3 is CATINRTSTDTQYF. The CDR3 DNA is TGTGCCACCATCAACCGAACTAGCACAGATACGCAGTATTTT.

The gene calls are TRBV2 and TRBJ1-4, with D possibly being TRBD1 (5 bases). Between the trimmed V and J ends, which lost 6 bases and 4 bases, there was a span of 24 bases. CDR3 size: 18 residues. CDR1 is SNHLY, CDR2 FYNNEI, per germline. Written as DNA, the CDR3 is TGTGCCAGCAGCGACCACACTCCGGGACTATCCTATAATGAAAAACTGTTTTTT. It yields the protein CASSDHTPGLSYNEKLFF.